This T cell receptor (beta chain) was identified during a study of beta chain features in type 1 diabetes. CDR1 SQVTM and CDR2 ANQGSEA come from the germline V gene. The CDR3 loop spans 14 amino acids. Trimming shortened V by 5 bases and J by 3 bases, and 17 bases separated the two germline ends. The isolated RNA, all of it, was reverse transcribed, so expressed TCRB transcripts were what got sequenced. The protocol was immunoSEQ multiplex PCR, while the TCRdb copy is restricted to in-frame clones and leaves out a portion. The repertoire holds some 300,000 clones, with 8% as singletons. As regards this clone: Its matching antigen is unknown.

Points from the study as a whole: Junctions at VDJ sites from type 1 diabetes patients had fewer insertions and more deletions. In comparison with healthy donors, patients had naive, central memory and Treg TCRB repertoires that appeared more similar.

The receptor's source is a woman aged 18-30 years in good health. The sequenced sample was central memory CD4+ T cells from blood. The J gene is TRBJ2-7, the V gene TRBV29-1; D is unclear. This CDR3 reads CSVLRGRILYEQYV. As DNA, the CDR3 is TGCAGCGTTTTGAGAGGACGGATCCTCTACGAGCAGTACGTC.